This TCR beta chain was recovered during a study of shared clonotypes between healthy human individuals. On this clone itself: Its target is unknown. A far larger clone differs by one base, so this is likely a read error.

Sequencing was at deep level. Only in-frame clones appear in the TCRdb table, and some are missing; sequencing was by immunoSEQ multiplex PCR. The repertoire includes a few hundred thousand clones, roughly three quarters of them detected once, and more than 10% sits in the top ten. Study-level points and caveats: Among donors, clonotype sharing was expected to be affected by sequencing depth.

The sequence came from a woman in her thirties or forties in good health. Some clones in this sample may be carry-over from other donors' samples. The material sequenced was PBMCs.

The CDR3 DNA is TGTGCCAGCAGCAAACAGGGTTACGAGCAGTACTTC. Its translation is CASSKQGYEQYF. V gene TRBV21-1 combines with J gene TRBJ2-7; TRBD1, the D gene given by the table, was not confirmed from the DNA. TRBV21-1 is labeled a pseudogene. The CDR3 length is 12 residues.